Sequencing of this T cell receptor beta chain was carried out in a study of blood T cell repertoires in COVID-19. This CDR3 is built from 14 residues. CDR1 SGHRS and CDR2 YFSETQ come from the germline V gene. Germline trimming cut 7 bases from V and 2 bases from J; bases unmatched to any gene: 6. Produced via immunoSEQ multiplex PCR; TCRdb's table is partial and in-frame only. The data contain roughly 120,000 clones, 80% to 95% of them singletons. The chain joins TRBV5-1 to TRBJ2-1; 7 bases agree with TRBD2. Sequenced: peripheral blood. The clonotype was recovered from a man between 45 and 60 years old with COVID-19, enrolled during active disease. CDR3 sequence: CASGIAGPYNEQFF. The CDR3 coding sequence is TGCGCCAGCGGAATAGCGGGCCCCTACAATGAGCAGTTCTTC.